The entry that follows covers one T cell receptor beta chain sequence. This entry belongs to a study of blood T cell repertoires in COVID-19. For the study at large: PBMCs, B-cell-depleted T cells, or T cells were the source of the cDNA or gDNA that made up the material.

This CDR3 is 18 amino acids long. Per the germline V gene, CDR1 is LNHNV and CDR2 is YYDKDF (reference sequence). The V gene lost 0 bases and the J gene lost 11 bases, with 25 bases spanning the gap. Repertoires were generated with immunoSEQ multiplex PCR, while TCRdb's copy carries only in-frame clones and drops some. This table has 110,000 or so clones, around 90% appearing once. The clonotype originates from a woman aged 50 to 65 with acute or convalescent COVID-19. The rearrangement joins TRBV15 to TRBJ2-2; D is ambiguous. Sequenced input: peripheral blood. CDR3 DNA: TGTGCCACCAGCAGAGATTCTCCCGGTTATTCGATCCCGCGAGAGCTGTTTTTT. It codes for CATSRDSPGYSIPRELFF.